Here is one T cell receptor (beta chain) with its context. The protocol was immunoSEQ multiplex PCR, while the TCRdb copy is restricted to in-frame clones and leaves out a portion. The table shows approximately 32,000 clones, with approximately 89% occurring only once. These data come from a study of OX40 agonist ivuxolimab in advanced cancers. Turning to the study itself: Earlier anti-PD-1, anti-PD-L1 or anti-CTLA-4 therapy was permitted; about 38% had received some. Three patients, one with hepatocellular carcinoma and two with cutaneous melanoma, responded partially.

Germline CDR1 SGHNT, CDR2 YENEEA. CDR3 length equals 16 residues. Trimming cost V 5 bases and J 1 base, with 18 bases left between them. The rearrangement links TRBV11-3 to TRBJ2-7; a weak D match, TRBD2 (7 bases). This receptor was obtained from an adult with an advanced solid tumor such as melanoma, head and neck, liver or kidney cancer. The sample in question was CD4+ or CD8+ T cells sorted from blood, obtained in a trial of the OX40 agonist ivuxolimab. The CDR3 spells CASSTGGGRGSYEQYF. As DNA, the CDR3 is TGTGCCAGCAGCACAGGAGGTGGGAGGGGGTCCTACGAGCAGTACTTC.